This T cell receptor beta chain was sequenced during a study of cytomegalovirus exposure and HLA in healthy donors (dated by TCRdb to 2016 to 2017). Background on the whole study: An earlier analysis of approximately 640 of the donors reported 250 to 300 Gb of sequence data and some 120 million unique TCR beta sequences from roughly 200 million T cells. To predict cytomegalovirus infection status, the study combined high-throughput TCR immunosequencing, statistical association of individual TCRs with disease status, and machine learning. The aim of the study was to test whether cataloging public T cell receptors could identify signatures of past pathogen exposure. A later genetic analysis used genome-wide SNP genotypes for about 60% of the 666 donors, treating that subset as a discovery cohort. Across about 380 genotyped donors of the cohort, an average of about 200,000 unique TCR beta nucleotide sequences per donor were sequenced, and approximately 19% of those sequences were non-productive. Because of strong linkage in the cohort, roughly five DR-DQ haplotypes were treated as single units for association and clustering. An earlier analysis of 587 of the donors applied high-throughput TCR beta sequencing to assess whether each TCR beta V gene segment acted as functional or pseudogenic. In a later analysis, previously published TCR beta repertoires from hundreds of donors were re-analyzed and high-resolution HLA genotyping was added so that TCR occurrence patterns could be studied. HLA typing covered class I and class II loci at four-digit resolution. Using immunosequencing, the study profiled T cell repertoires from roughly 650 subjects and related those repertoires to cytomegalovirus serostatus. In the later analysis, no new phenotypic data were used to find candidate immune exposures; instead, reliance was placed on TCR beta sequences and their occurrence across donors. Donor age, sex, ethnicity and CMV serostatus were compiled alongside the repertoire data. Besides the first cohort of approximately 710 subjects, a separate validation cohort made up of 95 to 150 different subjects was used. Every repertoire in the discovery cohort had been generated on one and the same sequencing platform. An early release that covered 500 to 800 HLA-typed donors contained about 300 gigabases of sequencing data and 65 million to 100 million unique TCR sequences. The number of typed donors differed by locus: roughly 620-630 for A, B, C, DRB1 and DQB1; roughly 510 for DQA1; approximately 600 for DPA1; and approximately 450 for DPB1. Of the approximately 400 genotyped donors, around 81% fell in the genetic ancestry cluster associated with self-reported Caucasian donors. Study-level results and caveats: Because some donors lacked HLA typing at each locus, the association tests relied only on the typed subset. In a later analysis, some 18,000 TCR beta sequences were associated with specific HLA alleles at a false discovery rate of 0.05. Several of the top co-occurrence clusters appeared to be linked to parvovirus B19, influenza, CMV and Epstein-Barr virus, according to a later analysis. In a later genetic analysis, a missense DCLRE1C variant was associated with V-gene and J-gene trimming of TCR beta chains, and the association was replicated in an independent cohort. A later analysis found that most CMV-associated TCR beta chains appeared HLA-restricted, with HLA associations seemingly driven largely by CMV exposure. Linkage disequilibrium might explain the correlated functional status among segregating V segments, but an unknown experimental factor could not be excluded. A further reported finding was that TCR beta sequences accurately predicted the HLA-A and HLA-B alleles for most subjects in the first cohort. Strong co-occurrence of HLA alleles, especially DR and DQ, made assigning TCR associations to individual alleles difficult. It was suggested by the authors that the approach could potentially be generalized to other disease states and immunological phenotypes. A later genetic analysis reported fewer N-insertions in productive TCRs among donors in an Asian-associated ancestry cluster than the roughly 650-donor mean. In vitro tests confirmed that a few of the cytomegalovirus-associated TCR beta chains recognize cytomegalovirus antigens. Because counts were too low, roughly 18 rarely observed V segments, including chromosome 9 orphons, were left out of the earlier analysis of several hundred of the donors. In a later analysis, TCR association rates were found to vary across HLA loci, with the most associated TCRs seen for DRB1 alleles and the fewest for HLA-C alleles. Across donors, most TCR sequences were observed very rarely, whereas some public TCRs were present in many individuals. A total of fewer than 200 TCR beta chains were listed by the study as associated with cytomegalovirus. A group of highly shared sequence variants was considered likely to be a technical artifact of the sequencing pipeline. The 87-base-pair reads could not distinguish some IMGT-functional V segments, including TRBV6-2 and TRBV6-3, so those segments were excluded. In a later analysis, HLA-associated TCR beta chains showed more clonal expansion and lower generation probabilities than non-associated chains that were equally common. In an earlier analysis of fewer than 700 of the donors, most TCR beta V segments appeared in productive rearrangements about 87% or about 30% of the time, broadly matching IMGT annotations. Immune exposure information for the cohort was limited to CMV serostatus. Only TCR beta chains were sequenced in this cohort, and the absence of alpha or paired-chain data limited detectable features. Cytomegalovirus status was reported to be diagnosed by the classifier with high specificity and sensitivity in both the original and validation cohorts. Presence/absence analyses assumed roughly uniform sequencing depth across donors, an assumption that may not hold.

Libraries came from the immunoSEQ multiplex PCR assay. The multiplex PCR relied on a mix of 60 forward primers for TCR Vbeta segments and 13 reverse primers for TCR Jbeta segments. The CDR3 region of rearranged TCR beta genes was amplified from genomic DNA by a multiplex PCR assay. Amplified TCR beta libraries were sequenced as 87-base-pair reads on the Illumina HiSeq System. The authors' pipeline ran thus. In a later analysis, some 80 million unique TCR beta chains were counted across the approximately 620 repertoires, and roughly 9.9 million of these chains were shared by at least two donors. Raw reads were error-corrected and collapsed into unique sequences by a nearest-neighbor algorithm in which closely related sequences were merged to remove PCR and sequencing errors. V, D and J gene segments were assigned by aligning CDR3 sequences to IMGT reference sequences. For a sequence to be retained, at least a six-nucleotide match to both a V gene segment and a J gene segment was required. Rearrangements were classified as productive when the CDR3 lacked stop codons and remained in frame with V and J, and all other rearrangements were classified as non-productive. Following IMGT convention, CDR3 was defined as the stretch from the second conserved V-encoded cysteine up to the conserved J-encoded phenylalanine. In an earlier analysis of some 550 of the donors, sequences lacking an unambiguous match to a single V gene segment were excluded. In an earlier analysis of 587 of the donors, a V segment was called functional when productive rearrangements were above 56.7%, and segregating when the standard deviation between donors exceeded 5%. A statistical classification framework was developed to diagnose cytomegalovirus status using the catalog of TCR beta chain sequences. In a later analysis, TCR nucleotide sequences were compared against IMGT/GENE-DB human TR gene sequences so that V and J genes could be assigned. The TCRdist pipeline was used in a later analysis to assign CDR3 sequences and most-parsimonious VDJ recombination scenarios. In a later analysis, every TCR beta chain was defined by the combination of its CDR3 amino acid sequence and its V-gene family, and reads without a unique V-gene family were dropped. As a way to deal with suspected cross-contamination and a sequencing artifact, a later analysis dropped under 600 nucleotide sequences that were highly shared and had low generation probability. In a later analysis, a clonal expansion index was calculated for each public chain from normalized within-repertoire ranks of inferred template counts. In a later analysis, generation probabilities were computed with a VDJ recombination model fitted to out-of-frame rearrangements, and the resulting probabilities were checked against IGoR. In a later analysis, hypergeometric tests were used to score TCR-TCR, TCR-HLA and TCR-CMV co-occurrence, with a repertoire-size bias correction applied to TCR pairs. To estimate false discovery rates, a later analysis permuted the HLA or CMV assignments 20 times. A later analysis grouped co-occurring TCRs with DBSCAN, adding TCRdist sequence similarity when clustering within HLA-allele-positive subsets. For co-occurrence clustering, repertoires with fewer than 30,000 or more than 120,000 public chains were excluded, along with several repertoires with anomalous nucleotide sharing. This is the immuneACCESS table as TCRdb keeps it, with only in-frame sequences that have V and J called. A part of the clones is gone; compared with another copy, unresolved V genes explain less than half, and the rest is unexplained. From that table come the V and J calls and clone size; the DNA was used to work out D and trimming. This sample has some 100,000 clones in its table, and 60% to 85% of those were observed once. The top ten hold approximately 2.4% of the sample.

The cohort comprised around 690 healthy bone marrow donors. At the time of sampling, every cohort member was nominally healthy, though immune exposures that went unrecorded were likely present. The donor tested CMV seronegative, placing the donor among the roughly 340 seronegative members of the cohort. A peripheral blood sample was provided by each donor, and peripheral blood mononuclear cells were used for TCR beta sequencing. Genomic DNA was extracted from the blood cell samples with the Qiagen DNeasy Blood Extraction Kit. A note on this clone: What antigen it recognizes has not been identified. No much larger clone is present one base from it, and per-base qualities are unavailable.

From cysteine to phenylalanine, the CDR3 is 14 amino acids long. Only CDR3 DNA is held: 42 bases, read in frame from base 1. From the germline V gene (reference sequence), CDR1 is MNHNY and CDR2 is SVGAGI. V is pruned by 2 bases and J by 7 bases, leaving 4 bases of the junction without a gene match. Sequences were obtained from PBMCs. The clonotype originates from a female donor in good health and CMV-seronegative. The rearrangement combines TRBV6-6 with TRBJ1-2, with 10 bases aligning to TRBD1. DNA sequence: TGTGCCAGCAGTTACGGGCGGGACAGGGGTGGCTACACCTTC. Translated, it reads CASSYGRDRGGYTF.